The 20 T cell receptor beta chains reported below all come from one sample, sequenced in a study of OX40 agonist ivuxolimab in advanced cancers. This table comes from immunoSEQ multiplex PCR, and its TCRdb copy is limited to in-frame clones, with some not included. The sample consists of almost 90,000 clones, around 90% of them appearing once. The specimen comprised CD4+ or CD8+ T cells sorted from blood, sampled in a trial of the OX40 agonist ivuxolimab. The origin of the receptors is an adult with an advanced solid tumor such as melanoma, head and neck, liver or kidney cancer.

The CDR3 is CASSSSPGTNYGYTF. The CDR3 DNA reads as TGTGCCAGCAGTTCATCGCCAGGGACTAACTATGGCTACACCTTC. This chain connects TRBV6-5 to TRBJ1-2; D is possibly TRBD1 (5 bases). In germline, CDR1 is MNHEY, CDR2 SVGAGI. V dropped 4 bases and J dropped 0 bases, with 12 bases sitting between them. The CDR3 runs to 15 residues.

The rearrangement joins TRBV7-8 to TRBJ2-5; D is perhaps TRBD2 (6 bases). This CDR3 has 13 residues. V dropped 8 bases and J dropped 1 base, with 11 bases sitting between them. Germline assignment: CDR1 SGHVS and CDR2 FQNEAQ. The CDR3 reads CASSGRLQETQYF. For the CDR3, the DNA is TGTGCCAGCTCAGGGAGGCTCCAAGAGACCCAGTACTTC. Drawing the rest from reference TRBV7-8 and TRBJ2-5, the complete variable domain is GAGVSQSPRYKVAKRGQDVALRCDPISGHVSLFWYQQALGQGPEFLTYFQNEAQLDKSGLPSDRFFAERPEGSVSTLKIQRTQQEDSAVYLCASSGRLQETQYFGPGTRLLVL.

V and J are TRBV28 and TRBJ1-6; D not resolved. Germline V CDR1 and CDR2: MDHEN, SYDVKM. This CDR3 has 14 amino acids. Trimming removed 6 bases from V and 13 bases from J, with 19 bases in between. The CDR3 DNA is TGTGCCAGCAGCCCCCCCACGGGGAGGAGGCCCCTCCACTTT. It encodes CASSPPTGRRPLHF. Complete variable domain (other parts from reference TRBV28 and TRBJ1-6): DVKVTQSSRYLVKRTGEKVFLECVQDMDHENMFWYRQDPGLGLRLIYFSYDVKMKEKGDIPEGYSVSREKKERFSLILESASTNQTSMYLCASSPPTGRRPLHFGNGTRLTVT.

The chain combines TRBV30 with TRBJ1-6; D may be TRBD1 (6 bases). This CDR3 is 13 amino acids long. V was pared by 2 bases and J by 7 bases, with 9 bases between. CDR1 and CDR2 (germline): GTSNPN, SVGIG (reference sequence). CDR3 DNA: TGTGCCTGGAGTCAACAGGGAAATTCACCCCTCCACTTT. Its translation: CAWSQQGNSPLHF.

This chain links TRBV7-2 with TRBJ2-1, with D unresolved. V was clipped by 5 bases and J by 7 bases, with 12 bases between them. The germline V gene encodes CDR1 SGHTA and CDR2 FQGNSA. This CDR3 contains 13 residues. This CDR3 reads CASSPGSENEQFF. CDR3 DNA sequence: TGTGCCAGCAGCCCCGGGTCTGAGAATGAGCAGTTCTTC.

This chain connects TRBV10-3 to TRBJ2-7, with 12 nucleotides matching TRBD1. With 6 bases clipped from V and 5 bases from J, the junction kept 8 bases outside the gene matches. CDR1 is ENHRY, CDR2 SYGVKD, per germline. The CDR3 sequence is 15 residues long. Here the CDR3 DNA reads TGTGCCATCAGCAACGACGGGACAGGGGGCAACGAGCAGTACTTC. It is translated as CAISNDGTGGNEQYF.

V gene TRBV28 combines with J gene TRBJ1-5; tentative D call: TRBD1 (5 bases). Looked up from germline, CDR1 is MDHEN and CDR2 is SYDVKM. The CDR3 totals 14 residues. V lost 3 bases, J lost 7 bases, and 13 bases lay in between. The DNA for the CDR3 is TGTGCCAGCAGTTTGTTCGGGGGTAACCAGCCCCAGCATTTT. Its protein is CASSLFGGNQPQHF.

The chain has TRBV5-1 and TRBJ2-7; 7 nucleotides match TRBD1. The germline CDR1 and CDR2 sequences are SGHRS and YFSETQ. This CDR3 spans 15 amino acids. The V segment lost 6 bases and the J segment 1 base; nucleotides outside the gene matches: 10. CDR3 protein: CASNTYGTVSYEQYF. The CDR3 DNA follows: TGCGCCAGCAACACCTACGGGACAGTTTCCTACGAGCAGTACTTC.

This clone was counted once. This CDR3 is CASSGGSSKPNQPQHF. CDR3 DNA: TGCGCCAGCAGTGGAGGGAGCTCAAAACCCAATCAGCCCCAGCATTTT. This sequence joins TRBV10-1 and TRBJ1-5; D unclear. The CDR3 extends over 16 amino acids. The germline gives CDR1 WNHNN, CDR2 SYGVQD (reference sequence). V lost 4 bases and J lost 3, with 16 bases in between.

CDR3 bases: TGTGCCAGAAGTCTCCGGGACAGGGGATACAATCAGCCCCAGCATTTT. It specifies CARSLRDRGYNQPQHF. The chain has TRBV7-9 and TRBJ1-5; 10 bases line up with TRBD1. Germline V gives CDR1 SEHNR, CDR2 FQNEAQ (reference sequence). V lost 9 bases to trimming and J lost 3 bases; unmatched junction nucleotides: 11. CDR3 length: 16 amino acids.

V usage is TRBV29-1 and J usage is TRBJ2-7; 14 bases are shared with TRBD2. V was clipped by 7 bases and J by 6 bases; unmatched bases: 5. Germline loops: CDR1 SQVTM, CDR2 ANQGSEA. The CDR3 contains 13 residues. The chain's CDR3 is CSARTSGGFEQYF. The CDR3 DNA reads TGCAGCGCCAGGACTAGCGGGGGGTTCGAGCAGTACTTC.

The chain joins TRBV5-1 to TRBJ2-7, with D possibly being TRBD1 (6 bases). The ends were cut back, 0 bases at V and 7 bases at J, with 14 bases in the middle. Germline V CDR1 and CDR2: SGHRS, YFSETQ. The CDR3 runs 14 residues. CDR3 coding DNA: TGCGCCAGCAGCTTGGCGCTGGCAGGGACAGAGCAGTACTTC. Translation gives CASSLALAGTEQYF.

The rearrangement joins TRBV28 to TRBJ1-4; D call uncertain. V gave up 6 bases and J gave up 2 bases, with 1 base separating them. The CDR3 covers 11 residues. Germline values: CDR1 MDHEN, CDR2 SYDVKM. In DNA form, the CDR3 reads TGTGCCAGCAGGACTAATGAAAAACTGTTTTTT. It yields the protein CASRTNEKLFF.

The gene calls are TRBV10-3 and TRBJ2-7; possibly TRBD2 for D (5 bases). V gave up 7 bases and J gave up 3 bases, with 19 bases separating them. CDR3 length equals 15 residues. CDR1 is ENHRY, CDR2 SYGVKD, per germline. The CDR3 here is CAIMNPGMVIYEQYF. As DNA, the CDR3 is TGTGCCATCATGAATCCGGGGATGGTAATCTACGAGCAGTACTTC.

This clone is a singleton in its sample. This sequence joins TRBV5-4 and TRBJ2-1; 8 bases fit TRBD2. CDR1 is SGHNT, CDR2 YYREEE, per germline (reference sequence). The CDR3 consists of 16 residues. The V gene end was trimmed by 2 bases and the J gene end by 3 bases; junction bases not matched to a gene: 7. This chain's CDR3 is CASSLVSGSNYNEQFF. The CDR3 DNA sequence: TGTGCCAGCAGCTTAGTGAGCGGGAGTAACTACAATGAGCAGTTCTTC.

The chain is built from TRBV11-2 and TRBJ1-2; weak D call: TRBD1 (6 bases). The V gene's germline CDR1 is SGHAT and CDR2 FQNNGV. The CDR3 spans 13 residues. V was trimmed by 5 bases and J by 6 bases, leaving 13 bases between them. As DNA, the CDR3 is TGTGCCAGCAGCCCGAACAGGGTGGATGGCTACACCTTC. Translation: CASSPNRVDGYTF.

The CDR3 DNA reads as TGTGCCAGCAGCTGGCTAGGGATGAACACTGAAGCTTTCTTT. Translated, it gives CASSWLGMNTEAFF. The genes are TRBV5-4 and TRBJ1-1; D not resolved. V lost 3 bases to trimming and J lost 0 bases, with 9 bases between them. The CDR3 runs 14 residues. Per the germline V gene, CDR1 is SGHNT and CDR2 is YYREEE (reference sequence).

This chain joins TRBV6-1 and TRBJ1-6; D is undetermined. The germline V gene encodes CDR1 MNHNS and CDR2 SASEGT. The V and J ends lost 6 bases and 6 bases respectively, with 9 bases between them. The CDR3 extends over 13 amino acids. The CDR3 coding sequence is TGTGCCAGCAGCGGTAACGTTAATTCACCCCTCCACTTT. Residues: CASSGNVNSPLHF.

The CDR3 here is CASSEEGGPGVGYTF. For the CDR3, the DNA is TGTGCCAGCAGTGAAGAGGGGGGCCCGGGTGTGGGCTACACCTTC. The gene calls are TRBV2 and TRBJ1-2; tentative D call: TRBD1 (6 bases). V lost 1 base and J lost 8, with 17 bases in between. The germline V gene encodes CDR1 SNHLY and CDR2 FYNNEI. The length of the CDR3 is 15 residues.

This chain links TRBV7-8 with TRBJ2-7; no definite D call. Trimming took 5 bases from V and 7 from J, leaving 15 bases between them. The CDR3 is made up of 13 amino acids. In germline, CDR1 is SGHVS, CDR2 FQNEAQ. The CDR3 DNA reads TGTGCCAGCAGCCTTAACGGTCCGGGTGAGCAGTACTTC. Protein: CASSLNGPGEQYF.